This T cell receptor (beta chain) was captured in a study of metastatic and nonmetastatic thyroid tumors (dated by TCRdb to about 2020). Notes on the research overall: Repertoires from peripheral blood and from tumor or nodule tissue samples of malignant and benign thyroid patients were compared. Broader findings and caveats from the paper: In both blood and tumor samples, malignant tumors were reported to have significantly higher TCR beta diversity than benign nodules.

No treatment had been received by any patient before thyroid surgery. Using T-cell receptor beta sequencing, the researchers looked back retrospectively at clinical samples from patients, gathered between about 2011 and 2018. This clone was seen repeatedly, ten times or more. Its recognized antigen is unknown. The sample holds no much larger clone one base away, and base qualities are not on file. The method behind the library was PCR. The sequencer listed for this sample is Illumina HiSeq 4000. The TCR beta-chain CDR3 region of each patient was profiled by high-throughput sequencing. Per the original workflow: Drawing on CDR3 differences between clinicopathological groups, the researchers built a classifier meant to tell apart patients with distant-metastatic papillary thyroid cancer. The Shannon index was used to measure repertoire diversity, and the Morisita-Horn index was used to measure how similar tumor and blood repertoires were. TCRdb ran its own pipeline on the public reads, namely fastp trimming at Q25 and MiXCR clone calling, and kept in-frame beta chains. TCRdb assigned the V and J calls; the authors' analysis was not used. For this sample the table gives over 25,000 clones, of which under 4.5% were detected only once. In total, the top ten clones hold roughly a fifth of the sample.

The sequenced sample consisted of blood. This receptor was obtained from a female donor with papillary thyroid cancer or a benign thyroid nodule (not recorded which). Some clones in this sample may be carry-over from other donors' samples.

CDR3 protein: CASSDLSTANTGELFF. DNA sequence: TGTGCCAGCAGTGATTTATCTACCGCGAACACCGGGGAGCTGTTTTTT. The chain is encoded by TRBV2 joined to TRBJ2-2; the D gene remains uncertain. The germline V gene gives CDR1 as SNHLY and CDR2 as FYNNEI. The CDR3 holds 16 amino acids from the cysteine to the phenylalanine. Only the CDR3 part of the read is kept: 48 bases, read in frame from the first base. The trim is 3 bases for V and 0 bases for J, with a gap of 11 bases between the germline ends.